Listed here are 24 T cell receptor beta chains from one sample, sequenced in a study of vaccination and CD4 T cells after COVID-19. Indicated treatment: roughly 11-day PBMC culture with coronavirus spike peptide pools or control peptides (ViraFEST assay). These TCRs' antigens remain unknown. With the Oncomine TCR Beta short-read assay, DNA from cultured CD4+ T cells was sequenced. A single record per CDR3 protein comes from TCRdb applying MiXCR to the PCR reads. This sample has 21,000 or so distinct CDR3 sequences, with around 50% found just once. The sequenced material came from CD4+ T cells from blood, cultured in vitro. The receptors shown here come from a human donor who had recovered from COVID-19.

This clonotype came up a few times. The chain uses TRBV7-3 and TRBJ2-2; TRBD2 matches at 13 bases. The CDR3 runs 16 residues. Germline V gene data show CDR1 as SGHTA and CDR2 as FQGTGA. After removal of 0 bases from V and 6 bases from J, the junction contained 1 base not matched to a gene. In DNA, the CDR3 is TGTGCCAGCAGCTTAACGGGGACTAGCGGGGCCGGGGAGCTGTTTTTT. Translated, it gives CASSLTGTSGAGELFF.

This clonotype was counted only a few times. The chain couples TRBV28 to TRBJ1-2, with 7 bases fitting TRBD1. Germline V lookup: CDR1 MDHEN, CDR2 SYDVKM. This CDR3 has 14 amino acids. After removal of 2 bases from V and 8 bases from J, the junction contained 8 bases not matched to a gene. The CDR3 protein is CASSLVDRAWGYTF. CDR3 sequence (DNA): TGTGCCAGCAGTTTAGTCGACAGGGCGTGGGGCTACACCTTC.

The V and J genes are TRBV7-8 and TRBJ1-5, with 10 bases that match TRBD1. The V gene end was trimmed by 5 bases and the J gene end by 3 bases; junction bases not matched to a gene: 10. The CDR3 is 17 residues long. Germline V gene lookup returns CDR1 SGHVS and CDR2 FQNEAQ. The CDR3 spells CASSPFAGQGNNQPQHF. The CDR3 coding sequence is TGTGCCAGCAGCCCCTTTGCGGGACAGGGGAACAATCAGCCCCAGCATTTT.

This chain joins TRBV24-1 and TRBJ2-7; D is possibly TRBD1 (6 bases). V lost 4 bases and J lost 3, with 6 bases in between. CDR3 length equals 12 residues. Germline V lookup: CDR1 KGHDR, CDR2 SFDVKD. The CDR3 spells CATSEQGYEQYF. The CDR3 DNA reads TGTGCCACCAGTGAACAGGGCTACGAGCAGTACTTC.

The V call is TRBV5-6, the J call TRBJ2-5, with D perhaps matching TRBD1 (5 bases). This CDR3 is 14 amino acids long. V gave up 0 bases and J gave up 2 bases, with 8 bases separating them. Germline assignment: CDR1 SGHDT and CDR2 YYEEEE. The CDR3: CASSLGTIQETQYF. The DNA for the CDR3 is TGTGCCAGCAGCTTGGGGACAATACAAGAGACCCAGTACTTC.

This clonotype was observed a single time. The rearrangement uses TRBV29-1 and TRBJ2-3; D is tentatively TRBD1 or TRBD2 (5 bases each). This CDR3 has 15 amino acids. Trimming took 6 bases from V and 2 from J, leaving 18 bases between them. CDR1 SQVTM and CDR2 ANQGSEA come from the germline V gene. The chain's CDR3 is CSVFPGLGTTDTQYF. The CDR3 region has the DNA TGCAGCGTCTTCCCAGGGCTAGGGACCACAGATACGCAGTATTTT.

The V gene is TRBV7-6, the J gene TRBJ2-3; 10 positions match TRBD2. Germline V gives CDR1 SGHVS, CDR2 FNYEAQ. V shed 4 bases and J 2 bases; nucleotides not matched to a gene: 6. The CDR3 has 16 residues. The CDR3 DNA reads TGTGCCAGCAGCTCCCGACTAGCGGGTGTCACAGATACGCAGTATTTT. Translated: CASSSRLAGVTDTQYF.

The V gene is TRBV11-2, the J gene TRBJ2-2, with TRBD2 as a possible D gene (5 bases). The CDR3 loop spans 15 amino acids. The germline V gene encodes CDR1 SGHAT and CDR2 FQNNGV. Between the trimmed V and J ends, which lost 4 bases and 7 bases, there was a span of 16 bases. CDR3 DNA: TGTGCCAGCAGCTCCCTAGGAAGGGAGATCGGGGAGCTGTTTTTT. Protein product: CASSSLGREIGELFF.

This chain uses TRBV30 with TRBJ1-1, with a weak D call TRBD1 (6 bases). The germline CDR1 and CDR2 sequences are GTSNPN and SVGIG (reference sequence). This CDR3 region has 15 residues. Trimming removed 3 bases from V and 1 base from J, with 15 bases in between. The CDR3 DNA follows: TGTGCCTGGAGCCGCACCCCGACAGGGAACACTGAAGCTTTCTTT. Amino acid sequence: CAWSRTPTGNTEAFF.

As regards this clonotype: The junction differs from germline at one of its ends, possibly a read error. CDR3 DNA sequence: TGTGCCATTGGCGGAAATAGCAATCAGCCCCAGCGTTTT. This codes for CAIGGNSNQPQRF. The J gene is TRBJ1-5, the V gene TRBV19, with D hard to call. The CDR3 extends over 13 amino acids. The germline CDR1 and CDR2 sequences are LNHDA and SQIVND (reference sequence).

This clonotype was recorded a few times. The chain has TRBV20-1 and TRBJ1-2; D ambiguous. The CDR3 loop spans 13 amino acids. Germline CDR1 DFQATT, CDR2 SNEGSKA (reference sequence). V gave up 6 bases and J gave up 4 bases, with 15 bases separating them. CDR3: CSAPGRSSYGYTF. CDR3 DNA: TGCAGTGCCCCCGGCAGGTCATCCTATGGCTACACCTTC.

This chain links TRBV7-9 with TRBJ2-7; D not certain. V was clipped by 4 bases and J by 3 bases, with 10 bases between them. This CDR3 has 13 amino acids. The germline V gene has CDR1 SEHNR and CDR2 FQNEAQ (reference sequence). This CDR3 reads CASSSLRNYEQYF. CDR3 nucleotides: TGTGCCAGCAGCTCACTGAGAAACTACGAGCAGTACTTC.

The chain employs TRBV5-1 and TRBJ2-1, with D perhaps being TRBD1 or TRBD2 (5 bases each). There are 15 residues in the CDR3. Germline values: CDR1 SGHRS, CDR2 YFSETQ. Trimming removed 0 bases from V and 3 bases from J, with 10 bases in between. The CDR3 here is CASSLVATVYNEQFF. Written as DNA, the CDR3 is TGCGCCAGCAGCTTGGTAGCGACAGTCTACAATGAGCAGTTCTTC.

The V call is TRBV20-1, the J call TRBJ1-2; no firm D call. CDR1 is DFQATT, CDR2 SNEGSKA, per germline (reference sequence). V was cut by 6 bases and J by 1 base, with 9 bases left in between. The CDR3 totals 12 residues. CDR3 amino acids: CSARPDNYGYTF. CDR3 bases: TGCAGTGCCCGGCCAGATAACTATGGCTACACCTTC.

The CDR3 DNA reads TGTGCCAGCACCTCTTGGGGGGACATCCTAGCTTGGGGCAATCAGCCCCAGCATTTT. It specifies CASTSWGDILAWGNQPQHF. The genes are TRBV11-1 and TRBJ1-5, with D perhaps TRBD1 (6 bases). The ends were cut back, 7 bases at V and 2 bases at J, with 27 bases in the middle. CDR3 length: 19 amino acids. The germline V gene encodes CDR1 SGHAT and CDR2 FQDESV (reference sequence).

The rearrangement joins TRBV7-3 to TRBJ1-1; 7 nucleotides align to TRBD1. The germline V gene encodes CDR1 SGHTA and CDR2 FQGTGA. The CDR3 contains 14 residues. V lost 5 bases to trimming and J lost 2 bases; unmatched junction nucleotides: 5. CDR3 sequence (DNA): TGTGCCAGCAGCCAGGGGGTTGGCAACACTGAAGCTTTCTTT. Translating gives CASSQGVGNTEAFF.

The J gene is TRBJ1-2, the V gene TRBV2; 9 nucleotides agree with TRBD1. This CDR3 has 12 amino acids. The germline CDR1 and CDR2 sequences are SNHLY and FYNNEI. V was pared by 7 bases and J by 9 bases, with 6 bases of the junction left unmatched. This chain's CDR3 is CASTRTGERYTF. The DNA for the CDR3 is TGTGCCAGCACCCGGACAGGGGAACGCTACACCTTC.

This clonotype appeared a few times. The chain carries TRBV12-3 or TRBV12-4 and TRBJ1-2, with TRBD1 matching 11 bases. The trim removed 4 bases at V and 8 bases at J, leaving 3 bases unmatched. This CDR3 has 13 amino acids. CDR3 region: CASSSGQGVGYTF. CDR3 nucleotides: TGTGCCAGCAGTTCGGGACAGGGGGTCGGCTACACCTTC.

The V call is TRBV24-1, the J call TRBJ2-3; 7 positions match TRBD1. CDR1 KGHDR and CDR2 SFDVKD come from the germline V gene. The V gene end was trimmed by 8 bases and the J gene end by 4 bases; junction bases not matched to a gene: 5. The CDR3 extends over 13 amino acids. The CDR3 region has the DNA TGTGCCACCAAGACCACAGGGGCAGATACGCAGTATTTT. Translation: CATKTTGADTQYF.

This clonotype was recorded a few times. The V and J genes are TRBV7-2 and TRBJ2-3; 11 bases line up with TRBD2. Germline loops: CDR1 SGHTA, CDR2 FQGNSA. Losses at the gene ends were 6 bases for V and 4 bases for J; bases not matched to a gene: 15. The CDR3 length is 18 residues. CDR3 sequence (DNA): TGTGCCAGCAGGACTAGCGGGGCGGCGGGAGGAAGCCCAGATACGCAGTATTTT. Residues: CASRTSGAAGGSPDTQYF.

This clonotype was found a few times. The V gene is TRBV28, the J gene TRBJ1-2; 8 bases match TRBD1. V was clipped by 6 bases and J by 5 bases; unmatched bases: 5. Germline V gene sequence: CDR1 MDHEN, CDR2 SYDVKM. The CDR3 runs to 13 residues. The CDR3 spells CASRPQGAYGYTF. In DNA form, the CDR3 reads TGTGCCAGCAGACCCCAGGGGGCGTATGGCTACACCTTC.

This clonotype was counted between two and nine times. This sequence joins TRBV25-1 and TRBJ1-6; D gene uncertain. This CDR3 is 15 amino acids long. V was trimmed by 3 bases and J by 0 bases, leaving 6 bases between them. Germline assignment: CDR1 MGHDK and CDR2 SYGVNS. CDR3 sequence reads: CASSDPSSYNSPLHF. The CDR3 nucleotides read TGTGCCAGCAGTGACCCGAGCTCCTATAATTCACCCCTCCACTTT.

The chain carries TRBV20-1 and TRBJ2-5; 9 bases are shared with TRBD2. After removal of 5 bases from V and 3 bases from J, the junction contained 4 bases not matched to a gene. In germline, CDR1 is DFQATT, CDR2 SNEGSKA (reference sequence). The length of the CDR3 is 13 residues. The CDR3 coding sequence is TGCAGTGCTCCCAGACTAGCGGAAGAGACCCAGTACTTC. The encoded protein is CSAPRLAEETQYF.

The table lists this clonotype with a few counts. The chain carries TRBV6-5 and TRBJ1-4; D not resolved. Between the trimmed V and J ends, which lost 4 bases and 0 bases, there was a span of 6 bases. The CDR3 has 14 residues. Looked up from germline, CDR1 is MNHEY and CDR2 is SVGAGI. CDR3 bases: TGTGCCAGCAGTTGGGGAGCAACTAATGAAAAACTGTTTTTT. It encodes CASSWGATNEKLFF.